The entry below describes one T cell receptor (beta chain). In the original processing: The authors estimated nucleated cell counts from reference gene primer amplification. The assay was immunoSEQ multiplex PCR, and TCRdb's table has in-frame clones only and misses some. That table furnishes V, J and clone size, whereas the DNA furnished D and trimming. The table lists some 70,000 clones, 85% to 90% of them singletons. Germline V gives CDR1 LNHDA, CDR2 SQIVND (reference sequence). This CDR3 contains 14 residues. J lost 2 bases, V lost 9 bases, and 6 bases had no gene match. This sample stems from a study of blood T cell repertoires in COVID-19. On the study more broadly: The United States, Italy and Spain supplied acute and convalescent COVID-19 samples. The cDNA or gDNA used as material had been derived from T cells, B-cell-depleted T cells, or PBMCs.

Input material: peripheral blood. The TCR sequence derives from a woman of 80 years or more with active COVID-19. The chain joins TRBV19 to TRBJ1-3, with TRBD1 matching 8 bases. This chain's CDR3 is CASQRTGTGNTIYF. In nucleotides, the CDR3 is TGTGCCAGCCAACGGACAGGGACTGGAAACACCATATATTTT.